The clone carrying this TCR beta chain came up many times. These data belong to a study of T cells in Graves' hyperthyroidism and ophthalmopathy. The wider study: Peripheral blood was obtained at initial diagnosis, preceding any treatment.

Regions amplified from RNA transcripts were the TCR beta CDR3 regions. Carried out on the TCR CDR3, a first-round RT-PCR used the HTBI primer set. TCRdb re-analysed the multiplex PCR reads in MiXCR, keeping a single row per CDR3 protein. The data contain under 350,000 distinct CDR3 sequences, roughly an eighth of them singletons. Duration under 3 months, a NOSPECS grade of at least 4, and a Clinical Activity Score of at least 3 characterized the ophthalmopathy patients. The TCR sequence derives from a woman aged 35 to 49 with Graves' ophthalmopathy. Input material: blood.

CDR3 amino acids: CSARSGVVKTQYF. CDR3 nucleotide sequence: TGCAGTGCTAGATCGGGGGTGGTAAAGACCCAGTACTTC. This chain links TRBV20-1 with TRBJ2-5, with D possibly TRBD2 on 6 matching bases. CDR1 is DFQATT and CDR2 is SNEGSKA in the germline V gene (reference sequence). V was shortened by 2 bases and J by 6 bases, with 13 bases between the two germline ends. CDR3 size: 13 residues.